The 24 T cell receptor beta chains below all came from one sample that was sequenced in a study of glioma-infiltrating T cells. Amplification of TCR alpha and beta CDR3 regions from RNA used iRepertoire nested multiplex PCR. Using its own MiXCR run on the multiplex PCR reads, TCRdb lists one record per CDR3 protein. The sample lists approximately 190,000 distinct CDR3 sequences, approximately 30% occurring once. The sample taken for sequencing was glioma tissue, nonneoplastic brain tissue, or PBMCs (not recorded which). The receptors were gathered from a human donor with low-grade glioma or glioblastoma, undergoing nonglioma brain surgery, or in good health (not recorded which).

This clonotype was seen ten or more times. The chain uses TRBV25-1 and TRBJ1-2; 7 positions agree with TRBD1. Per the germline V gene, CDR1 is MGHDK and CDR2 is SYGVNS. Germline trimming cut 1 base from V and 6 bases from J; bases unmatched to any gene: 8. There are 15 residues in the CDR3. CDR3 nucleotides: TGTGCCAGCAGTGAATTAGGAGGGGGCAAGAATGGCTACACCTTC. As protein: CASSELGGGKNGYTF.

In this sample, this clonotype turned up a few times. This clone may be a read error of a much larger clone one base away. CDR3 sequence (DNA): TGTGCCAGCAGCTCCAGGACGGGCAATGAGCAGTACTTC. Its translation is CASSSRTGNEQYF. This chain uses TRBV7-8 with TRBJ2-7; D uncertain. The V end was cut by 4 bases, the J end by 7 bases, with 14 bases between. In germline, CDR1 is SGHVS, CDR2 FQNEAQ. This CDR3 has 13 amino acids. Filled out from reference TRBV7-8 and TRBJ2-7, the complete variable domain reads GAGVSQSPRYKVAKRGQDVALRCDPISGHVSLFWYQQALGQGPEFLTYFQNEAQLDKSGLPSDRFFAERPEGSVSTLKIQRTQQEDSAVYLCASSSRTGNEQYFGPGTRLTVT.

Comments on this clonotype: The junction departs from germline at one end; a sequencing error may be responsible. CDR3 sequence reads: CAARRGSPNEKLCF. CDR3 coding DNA: TGTGCCGCGCGGCGGGGCAGCCCTAATGAAAAACTGTGTTTT. This chain links TRBV19 with TRBJ1-4, with D tentatively TRBD1 (5 bases). From germline, CDR1 is LNHDA and CDR2 SQIVND (reference sequence). The CDR3 has 14 residues. The full variable domain, in which reference TRBV19 and TRBJ1-4 provide the parts outside the CDR3, is DGGITQSPKYLFRKEGQNVTLSCEQNLNHDAMYWYRQDPGQGLRLIYYSQIVNDFQKGDIAEGYSVSREKKESFPLTVTSAQKNPTAFYLCAARRGSPNEKLCFGSGTQLSVL.

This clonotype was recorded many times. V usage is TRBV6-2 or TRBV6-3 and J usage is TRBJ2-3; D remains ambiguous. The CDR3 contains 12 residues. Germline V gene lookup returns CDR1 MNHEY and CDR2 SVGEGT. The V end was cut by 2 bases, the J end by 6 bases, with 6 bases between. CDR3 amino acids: CASSYVEDTQYF. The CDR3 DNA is TGTGCCAGCAGTTACGTCGAGGATACGCAGTATTTT.

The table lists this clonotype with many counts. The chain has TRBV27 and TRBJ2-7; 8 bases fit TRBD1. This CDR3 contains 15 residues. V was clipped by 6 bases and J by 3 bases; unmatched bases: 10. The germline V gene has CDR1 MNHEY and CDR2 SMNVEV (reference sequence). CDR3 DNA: TGTGCCAGCAGCGACCCGTTCAGGGGGCTCTACGAGCAGTACTTC. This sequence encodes CASSDPFRGLYEQYF.

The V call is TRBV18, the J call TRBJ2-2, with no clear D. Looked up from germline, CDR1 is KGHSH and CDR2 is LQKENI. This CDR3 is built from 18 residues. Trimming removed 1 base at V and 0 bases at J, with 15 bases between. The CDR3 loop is CASSPRSSMNANTGELFF. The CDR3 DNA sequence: TGTGCCAGCTCACCACGGTCTAGTATGAACGCGAACACCGGGGAGCTGTTTTTT.

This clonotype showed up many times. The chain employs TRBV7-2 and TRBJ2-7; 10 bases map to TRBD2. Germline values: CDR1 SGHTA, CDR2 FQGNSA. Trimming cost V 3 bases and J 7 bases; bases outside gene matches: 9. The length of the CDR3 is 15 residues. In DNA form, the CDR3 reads TGTGCCAGCAGCTTCGTTACCGGGACTAGCGCAGAGCAGTACTTC. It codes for CASSFVTGTSAEQYF.

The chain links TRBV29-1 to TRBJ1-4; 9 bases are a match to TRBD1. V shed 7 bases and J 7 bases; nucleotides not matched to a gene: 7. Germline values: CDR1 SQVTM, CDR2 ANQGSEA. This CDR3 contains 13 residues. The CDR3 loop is CSALQGAGEKLFF. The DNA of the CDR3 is TGCAGCGCACTACAGGGGGCGGGTGAAAAACTGTTTTTT. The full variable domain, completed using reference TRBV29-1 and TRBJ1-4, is SAVISQKPSRDICQRGTSLTIQCQVDSQVTMMFWYRQQPGQSLTLIATANQGSEATYESGFVIDKFPISRPNLTFSTLTVSNMSPEDSSIYLCSALQGAGEKLFFGSGTQLSVL.

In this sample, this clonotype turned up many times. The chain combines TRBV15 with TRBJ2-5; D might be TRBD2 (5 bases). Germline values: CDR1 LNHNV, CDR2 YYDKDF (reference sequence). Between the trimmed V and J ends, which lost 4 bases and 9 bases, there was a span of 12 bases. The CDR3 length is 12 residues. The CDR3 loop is CATSTTPGSQYF. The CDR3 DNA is TGTGCCACCAGCACCACCCCGGGGTCCCAGTACTTC. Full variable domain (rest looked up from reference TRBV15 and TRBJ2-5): DAMVIQNPRYQVTQFGKPVTLSCSQTLNHNVMYWYQQKSSQAPKLLFHYYDKDFNNEADTPDNFQSRRPNTSFCFLDIRSPGLGDTAMYLCATSTTPGSQYFGPGTRLLVL.

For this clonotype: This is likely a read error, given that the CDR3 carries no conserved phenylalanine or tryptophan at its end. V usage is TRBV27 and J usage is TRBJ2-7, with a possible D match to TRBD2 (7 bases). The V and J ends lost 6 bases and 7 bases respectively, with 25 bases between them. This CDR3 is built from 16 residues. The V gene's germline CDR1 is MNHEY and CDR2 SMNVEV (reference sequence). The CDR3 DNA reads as TGTGCCAGCAGAACCTGGACAGATCCCTCAGCGGGGGAGCAGTACCTC. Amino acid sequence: CASRTWTDPSAGEQYL.

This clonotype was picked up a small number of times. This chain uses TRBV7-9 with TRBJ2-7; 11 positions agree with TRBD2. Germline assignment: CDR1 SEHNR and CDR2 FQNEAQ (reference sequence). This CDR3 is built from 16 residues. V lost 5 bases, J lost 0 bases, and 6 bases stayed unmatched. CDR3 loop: CASSQRTSGFSYEQYF. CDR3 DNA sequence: TGTGCCAGCAGCCAACGGACTAGCGGGTTCTCCTACGAGCAGTACTTC.

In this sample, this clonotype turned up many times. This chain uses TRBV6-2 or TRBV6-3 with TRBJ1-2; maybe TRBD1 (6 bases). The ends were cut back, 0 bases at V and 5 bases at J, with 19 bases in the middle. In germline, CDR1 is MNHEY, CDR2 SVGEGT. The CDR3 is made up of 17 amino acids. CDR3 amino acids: CASSYSPILDRSYGYTF. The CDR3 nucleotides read TGTGCCAGCAGTTACTCTCCCATATTGGACAGATCTTATGGCTACACCTTC.

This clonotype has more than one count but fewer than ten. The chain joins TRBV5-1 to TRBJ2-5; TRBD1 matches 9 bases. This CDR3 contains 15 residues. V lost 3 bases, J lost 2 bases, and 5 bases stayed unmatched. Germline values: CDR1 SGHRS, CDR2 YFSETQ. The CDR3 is CASSSGTGTQETQYF. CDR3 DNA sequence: TGCGCCAGCAGCTCCGGGACAGGGACGCAAGAGACCCAGTACTTC.

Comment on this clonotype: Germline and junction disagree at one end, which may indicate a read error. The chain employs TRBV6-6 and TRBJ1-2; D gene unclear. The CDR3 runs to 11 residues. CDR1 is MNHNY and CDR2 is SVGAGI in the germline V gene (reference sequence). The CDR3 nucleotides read TGTGCCTGCAGTTTTCGGGGAGACTACACCTTC. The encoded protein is CACSFRGDYTF.

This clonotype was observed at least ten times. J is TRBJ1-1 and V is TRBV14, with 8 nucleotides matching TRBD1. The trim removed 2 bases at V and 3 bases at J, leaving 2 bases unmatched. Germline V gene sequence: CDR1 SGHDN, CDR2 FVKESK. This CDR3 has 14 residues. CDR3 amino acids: CASSQLQGDTEAFF. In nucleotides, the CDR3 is TGTGCCAGCAGCCAACTACAGGGGGACACTGAAGCTTTCTTT.

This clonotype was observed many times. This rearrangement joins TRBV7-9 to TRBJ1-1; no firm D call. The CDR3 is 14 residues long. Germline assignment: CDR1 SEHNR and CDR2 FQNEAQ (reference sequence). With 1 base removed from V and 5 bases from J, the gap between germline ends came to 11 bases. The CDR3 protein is CASSLDVGGTEAFF. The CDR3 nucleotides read TGTGCCAGCAGCTTAGATGTGGGCGGGACTGAAGCTTTCTTT.

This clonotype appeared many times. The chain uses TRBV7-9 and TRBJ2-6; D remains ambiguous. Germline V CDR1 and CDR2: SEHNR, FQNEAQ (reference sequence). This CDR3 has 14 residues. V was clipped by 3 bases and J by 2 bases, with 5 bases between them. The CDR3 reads CASSLPAGANVLTF. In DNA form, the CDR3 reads TGTGCCAGCAGCTTGCCTGCTGGGGCCAACGTCCTGACTTTC.

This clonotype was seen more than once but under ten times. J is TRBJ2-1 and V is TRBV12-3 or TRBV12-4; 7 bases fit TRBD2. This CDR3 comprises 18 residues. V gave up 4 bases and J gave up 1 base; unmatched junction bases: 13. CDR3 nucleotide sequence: TGTGCCAGCAGTTCAAAACCACATAGCGGGCCTTCCTACAATGAGCAGTTCTTC. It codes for CASSSKPHSGPSYNEQFF.

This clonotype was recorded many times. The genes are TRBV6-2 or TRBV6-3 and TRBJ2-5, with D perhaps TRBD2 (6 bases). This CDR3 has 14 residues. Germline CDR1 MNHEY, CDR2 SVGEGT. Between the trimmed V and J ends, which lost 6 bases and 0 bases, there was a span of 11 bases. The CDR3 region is CASSLLAYQETQYF. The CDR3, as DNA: TGTGCCAGCAGCCTTCTAGCGTACCAAGAGACCCAGTACTTC.

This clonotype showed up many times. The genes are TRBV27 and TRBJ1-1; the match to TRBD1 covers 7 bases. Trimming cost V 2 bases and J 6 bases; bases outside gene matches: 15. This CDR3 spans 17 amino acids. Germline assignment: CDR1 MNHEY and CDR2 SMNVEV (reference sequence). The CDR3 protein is CASSLTPGGGIVAEAFF. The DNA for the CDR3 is TGTGCCAGCAGTTTAACTCCAGGAGGGGGCATCGTCGCTGAAGCTTTCTTT.

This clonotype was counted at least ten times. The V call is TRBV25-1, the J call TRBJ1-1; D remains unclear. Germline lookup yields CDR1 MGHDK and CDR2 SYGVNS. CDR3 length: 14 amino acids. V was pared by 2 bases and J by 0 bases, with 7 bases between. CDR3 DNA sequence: TGTGCCAGCAGTGAAGTAAGTCTGAACACTGAAGCTTTCTTT. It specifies CASSEVSLNTEAFF.

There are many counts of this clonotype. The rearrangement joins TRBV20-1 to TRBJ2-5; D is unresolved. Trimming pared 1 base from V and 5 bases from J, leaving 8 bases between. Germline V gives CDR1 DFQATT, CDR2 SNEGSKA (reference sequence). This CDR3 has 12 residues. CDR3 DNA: TGCAGTGCTAGAGCTATATCTGAGACCCAGTACTTC. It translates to CSARAISETQYF.

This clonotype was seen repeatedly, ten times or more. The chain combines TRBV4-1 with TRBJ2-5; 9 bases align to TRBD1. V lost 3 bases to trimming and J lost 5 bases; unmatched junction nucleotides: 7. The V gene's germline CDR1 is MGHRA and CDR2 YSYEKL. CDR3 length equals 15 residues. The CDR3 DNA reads TGCGCCAGCAGCCAGGAACAGGGGGCCGGGGAGACCCAGTACTTC. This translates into CASSQEQGAGETQYF.

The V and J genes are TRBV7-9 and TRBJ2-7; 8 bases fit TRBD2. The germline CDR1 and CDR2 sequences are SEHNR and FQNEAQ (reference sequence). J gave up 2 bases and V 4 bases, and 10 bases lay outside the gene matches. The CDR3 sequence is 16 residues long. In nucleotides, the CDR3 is TGTGCCAGCAGCTCGGGGCTTAGCGGGATTGCCTACGAGCAGTACTTC. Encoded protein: CASSSGLSGIAYEQYF.